This TCR beta chain was identified during a study of T cell repertoires in aging, cancer and after chemotherapy. Across the study: Patients with glioblastoma brain tumors were sampled before and after temozolomide-based therapy. Whole-study findings and limits: Age-matched healthy donors had significantly more diverse, less clonal blood TCR repertoires than untreated cancer patients.

TCR beta rearrangements were amplified from peripheral blood genomic DNA. The CDR3 is made up of 15 amino acids. Trimming pared 8 bases from V and 2 bases from J, leaving 15 bases between. Note on this clonotype: Antigen: not known.

Multiplex touch-down PCR with TRB-A/B primers amplified rearranged V-D-J TRB sequences. TCRdb called the multiplex PCR reads again in MiXCR, with one record for every CDR3 protein. The table shows some 3,000 distinct CDR3 sequences, with about 35% occurring only once. The chain employs TRBV12-3 or TRBV12-4 and TRBJ2-2; D is undetermined. The sample consisted of blood. This TCR came from a human donor with a solid tumor. CDR3 sequence: CASRWYSENTGELFF. The CDR3 DNA reads TGTGCCAGCCGATGGTACAGCGAAAACACCGGGGAGCTGTTTTTT.